One and the same sample provided the 13 T cell receptor beta chains below, sequenced in a study of blood T cell repertoires in COVID-19. Repertoires were generated with immunoSEQ multiplex PCR, while TCRdb's copy carries only in-frame clones and drops some. The sample has 120,000 to 150,000 clones, more than 75% seen once; the top ten hold less than 45%. The specimen was peripheral blood. All receptors derive from a middle-aged man who had recovered from COVID-19.

This rearrangement joins TRBV27 to TRBJ2-7; 11 nucleotides align to TRBD2. Unmatched junction bases numbered 4, after V lost 8 bases and J lost 1 base. The CDR3 is 14 amino acids. The germline V gene has CDR1 MNHEY and CDR2 SMNVEV (reference sequence). The CDR3 DNA reads TGTGCCAGCCTTCGACTAGCGGGGTCCTACGAGCAGTACTTC. Its translation: CASLRLAGSYEQYF.

The CDR3 sequence: CASIRTFRTDNEQFF. The CDR3 bases are TGTGCCAGCATTCGGACCTTCCGGACTGACAATGAGCAGTTCTTC. This rearrangement joins TRBV27 to TRBJ2-1; tentatively, D is TRBD2 (5 bases). V was cut by 7 bases and J by 5 bases, with 18 bases left in between. The CDR3 contains 15 residues. Germline CDR1 reads MNHEY; CDR2 reads SMNVEV (reference sequence).

V gene TRBV7-2 combines with J gene TRBJ1-2; TRBD1 is a possible D gene (6 bases). V gave up 5 bases and J gave up 0 bases, with 13 bases separating them. Germline V gene lookup returns CDR1 SGHTA and CDR2 FQGNSA. CDR3 length: 15 residues. The CDR3 DNA follows: TGTGCCAGCAGCCAAAACAGGGAAACTAACTATGGCTACACCTTC. Encoded protein: CASSQNRETNYGYTF.

This sequence joins TRBV11-3 and TRBJ2-7; 7 bases map to TRBD1. The CDR3 runs to 14 residues. Germline CDR1 is SGHNT and CDR2 is YENEEA. Losses at the gene ends were 0 bases for V and 5 bases for J; bases not matched to a gene: 4. The CDR3 loop is CASSLDGRGNEQYF. CDR3 nucleotides: TGTGCCAGCAGCTTAGATGGCAGGGGGAACGAGCAGTACTTC.

This chain links TRBV11-2 with TRBJ2-7; tentative D call: TRBD1 (5 bases). The CDR3 is made up of 16 amino acids. Germline V gene sequence: CDR1 SGHAT, CDR2 FQNNGV. V lost 5 bases, J lost 1 base, and 18 bases lay in between. The CDR3 here is CASSINYGHYSYEQYF. CDR3 DNA sequence: TGTGCCAGCAGCATCAATTATGGACACTATTCCTACGAGCAGTACTTC.

The chain combines TRBV19 with TRBJ2-1; D is ambiguous. Germline V lookup: CDR1 LNHDA, CDR2 SQIVND (reference sequence). V dropped 1 base and J dropped 2 bases, with 12 bases sitting between them. This CDR3 has 16 residues. CDR3 nucleotide sequence: TGTGCCAGTAGTATAGTTTCCGGTCCGCCCTACAATGAGCAGTTCTTC. The encoded protein is CASSIVSGPPYNEQFF.

This clone has a single count. Its ends do not fully match the called genes, so a read error is possible. The V and J genes are TRBV7-7 and TRBJ2-5; TRBD2 is a possible D gene (5 bases). Per germline, CDR1 SSHAT and CDR2 FNYEAQ (reference sequence). This CDR3 is 15 amino acids long. CDR3 amino acids: CASSLGMRAWETQYF. Written as DNA, the CDR3 is TGTGCTAGCAGCTTAGGCATGAGGGCGTGGGAGACCCAGTACTTC.

The chain is built from TRBV10-3 and TRBJ2-7; 8 nucleotides agree with TRBD2. The CDR3 contains 16 residues. The germline gives CDR1 ENHRY, CDR2 SYGVKD. V dropped 4 bases and J dropped 0; count of bases not matched to a gene: 8. In DNA, the CDR3 is TGTGCCATCAGTGCGAAAGCGGGGGCGAGCTCCTACGAGCAGTACTTC. This codes for CAISAKAGASSYEQYF.

The chain employs TRBV5-1 and TRBJ1-1; 8 positions match TRBD1. Germline values: CDR1 SGHRS, CDR2 YFSETQ. Trimming removed 0 bases from V and 3 bases from J; junction bases left unmatched: 7. The CDR3 covers 16 residues. CDR3 DNA: TGCGCCAGCAGCTTGGTCCCAGGGGGCGCCGACACTGAAGCTTTCTTT. Translated: CASSLVPGGADTEAFF.

The chain uses TRBV7-2 and TRBJ2-5; TRBD1 is a possible D gene (6 bases). The CDR3 consists of 13 residues. V lost 3 bases and J lost 3, with 8 bases in between. Per the germline V gene, CDR1 is SGHTA and CDR2 is FQGNSA. The CDR3 reads CASSLTGKETQYF. The CDR3 nucleotides read TGTGCCAGCAGCTTGACAGGAAAAGAGACCCAGTACTTC.

The V gene is TRBV12-3 or TRBV12-4, the J gene TRBJ1-1, with 12 positions matching TRBD1. This CDR3 has 13 amino acids. J was trimmed by 10 bases and V by 7 bases; bases with no gene match: 7. The CDR3 DNA follows: TGTGCCAGCAATATGGGGACAGGGGGCAGAGCTTTCTTT. Translating it yields CASNMGTGGRAFF.

The rearrangement uses TRBV3-1 (or the pseudogene TRBV3-2) and TRBJ2-5, with 10 bases matching TRBD2. With 3 bases clipped from V and 1 base from J, the junction kept 2 bases outside the gene matches. The CDR3 consists of 15 residues. Germline CDR1 and CDR2: LGHDT and YNNKEL (reference sequence). In nucleotides, the CDR3 is TGTGCCAGCAGCCACGTAGCGGGGGGCCAAGAGACCCAGTACTTC. This encodes CASSHVAGGQETQYF.

The chain uses TRBV5-1 and TRBJ2-7, with D tentatively TRBD2 (6 bases). Trimming stripped 4 bases from V and 1 base from J, with 12 bases between. CDR1 SGHRS and CDR2 YFSETQ come from the germline V gene. CDR3 length equals 14 residues. The CDR3 protein is CASSTRDSSYEQYF. CDR3 nucleotide sequence: TGCGCCAGCAGCACCCGGGACTCATCCTACGAGCAGTACTTC.